One and the same sample provided the 23 T cell receptor beta chains below, sequenced in a study of blood T cell repertoires in COVID-19. Sequenced by immunoSEQ multiplex PCR; TCRdb stores in-frame clones only, minus some. The table includes about 46,000 clones, around nine tenths detected once. Sequencing used peripheral blood. The receptor source for this set is a man in his sixties with active or convalescent COVID-19.

The V gene is TRBV27, the J gene TRBJ2-5, with D maybe TRBD1 (6 bases). The CDR3 has 15 residues. Trimming took off 6 bases at V and 2 bases at J, with 16 bases between the two ends. Germline CDR1 is MNHEY and CDR2 is SMNVEV (reference sequence). CDR3 in DNA: TGTGCCAGCAGGTCGGCAGGGGTAGGACAAGAGACCCAGTACTTC. This codes for CASRSAGVGQETQYF.

This clone was recorded only once. This sequence joins TRBV6-5 and TRBJ1-4; D is undetermined. The V gene lost 6 bases and the J gene lost 1 base, with 9 bases spanning the gap. CDR3 size: 14 residues. Per the germline V gene, CDR1 is MNHEY and CDR2 is SVGAGI. Here the CDR3 DNA reads TGTGCCAGCAGAACGGGTGGAACTAATGAAAAACTGTTTTTT. Its protein is CASRTGGTNEKLFF.

The chain employs TRBV9 and TRBJ1-2; 12 bases map to TRBD1. J gave up 2 bases and V 0 bases, and 2 bases lay outside the gene matches. Per germline, CDR1 SGDLS and CDR2 YYNGEE. The CDR3 spans 16 residues. CDR3 protein: CASSVEGQGANYGYTF. The CDR3 DNA follows: TGTGCCAGCAGCGTAGAGGGACAGGGGGCAAACTATGGCTACACCTTC.

The chain has TRBV6-6 and TRBJ1-1, with D perhaps matching TRBD1 (6 bases). V lost 6 bases and J lost 5, with 22 bases in between. This CDR3 is 16 amino acids long. Germline V CDR1 and CDR2: MNHNY, SVGAGI (reference sequence). CDR3 DNA: TGTGCCAGCAGCCCCGGGCAGGGGATTGGGATTACTGAAGCTTTCTTT. Its protein product is CASSPGQGIGITEAFF.

The chain employs TRBV27 and TRBJ1-5; D gene uncertain. CDR1 is MNHEY, CDR2 SMNVEV, per germline (reference sequence). The V and J ends lost 7 bases and 5 bases respectively, with 12 bases between them. The CDR3 consists of 13 residues. The CDR3: CASTGWNDQPQHF. The CDR3 bases are TGTGCCAGCACGGGTTGGAATGATCAGCCCCAGCATTTT.

The CDR3 sequence is CASSEQNPNYGYTF. The CDR3, as DNA: TGTGCCAGCAGTGAACAGAACCCCAACTATGGCTACACCTTC. V usage is TRBV6-1 and J usage is TRBJ1-2; D call uncertain. This CDR3 is 14 amino acids long. Germline assignment: CDR1 MNHNS and CDR2 SASEGT. The ends were cut back, 2 bases at V and 2 bases at J, with 9 bases in the middle.

The CDR3 spells CASSVSRGFVDEQFF. The CDR3 nucleotides read TGTGCCAGCAGCGTATCCAGGGGCTTTGTAGATGAGCAGTTCTTC. The rearrangement joins TRBV9 to TRBJ2-1, with D maybe TRBD1 (6 bases). Germline V gene data show CDR1 as SGDLS and CDR2 as YYNGEE. The CDR3 spans 15 residues. Deletions cut 1 base from V and 8 bases from J, with 16 bases between.

This clone occurred once. Written as DNA, the CDR3 is TGTGCCAGCAGCTTAGTTGGGGCCATCAATCAGCCCCAGCATTTT. It yields the protein CASSLVGAINQPQHF. The chain combines TRBV7-2 with TRBJ1-5; a weak D match, TRBD1 (5 bases). Germline values: CDR1 SGHTA, CDR2 FQGNSA. This CDR3 has 15 residues. Trimming shortened V by 1 base and J by 3 bases, and 10 bases separated the two germline ends.

The table lists this clone with a count of one. The V call is TRBV25-1, the J call TRBJ2-5, with D perhaps matching TRBD2 (5 bases). The CDR3 is made up of 13 amino acids. Between the trimmed V and J ends, which lost 8 bases and 2 bases, there was a span of 12 bases. In germline, CDR1 is MGHDK, CDR2 SYGVNS. CDR3 loop: CASARAGQETQYF. DNA for the CDR3: TGTGCCAGCGCGCGGGCGGGTCAAGAGACCCAGTACTTC.

This clone has only one observation. The chain carries TRBV11-1 and TRBJ1-1; D gene uncertain. V lost 2 bases to trimming and J lost 4 bases, with 11 bases between them. Germline V gene data show CDR1 as SGHAT and CDR2 as FQDESV (reference sequence). This CDR3 comprises 14 residues. The CDR3 DNA is TGTGCCAGCAGCTTACCCGGGGTCCGCACTGAAGCTTTCTTT. As protein: CASSLPGVRTEAFF.

The chain carries TRBV11-1 and TRBJ2-5; 10 positions match TRBD2. There are 14 residues in the CDR3. The germline gives CDR1 SGHAT, CDR2 FQDESV (reference sequence). The J segment lost 6 bases and the V segment lost 5 bases, leaving 6 bases of the junction unmatched. The CDR3 coding sequence is TGTGCCAGCAGCGAACCTAGCGGGGGAAAGACCCAGTACTTC. Its translation is CASSEPSGGKTQYF.

This chain uses TRBV7-8 with TRBJ1-2; a possible D gene is TRBD1 (5 bases). CDR3 length: 13 residues. The V end was cut by 1 base, the J end by 2 bases, with 5 bases between. Germline V gene sequence: CDR1 SGHVS, CDR2 FQNEAQ. The CDR3 DNA reads as TGTGCCAGCAGCTTAGGGACAAACTATGGCTACACCTTC. Protein: CASSLGTNYGYTF.

The chain uses TRBV19 and TRBJ1-5, with 9 bases aligning to TRBD1. V gave up 3 bases and J gave up 6 bases; unmatched junction bases: 18. CDR1 is LNHDA and CDR2 is SQIVND in the germline V gene (reference sequence). This CDR3 is 19 amino acids long. CDR3 loop: CASSIYIGMDRGKGQPQHF. In DNA form, the CDR3 reads TGTGCCAGTAGTATCTACATAGGGATGGACAGGGGAAAGGGTCAGCCCCAGCATTTT. Using reference TRBV19 and TRBJ1-5 for the parts outside the CDR3, the full variable domain is DGGITQSPKYLFRKEGQNVTLSCEQNLNHDAMYWYRQDPGQGLRLIYYSQIVNDFQKGDIAEGYSVSREKKESFPLTVTSAQKNPTAFYLCASSIYIGMDRGKGQPQHFGDGTRLSIL.

The chain uses TRBV23-1 and TRBJ1-2; a possible D gene is TRBD1 (5 bases). TRBV23-1 is recorded as an ORF, its role being uncertain. The CDR3 sequence is 15 residues long. Trimming cost V 4 bases and J 1 base, with 13 bases left between them. CDR3 sequence (DNA): TGCGCCAGCAGTCTTGGACAAAAGTATAACTATGGCTACACCTTC. This gives the protein CASSLGQKYNYGYTF.

J is TRBJ1-1 and V is TRBV5-1; D is perhaps TRBD1 (5 bases). The length of the CDR3 is 15 residues. The germline V gene has CDR1 SGHRS and CDR2 YFSETQ. Trimming left V 0 bases short and J 0 bases short, with 9 bases between. The CDR3 sequence: CASSLVPGMNTEAFF. CDR3 DNA: TGCGCCAGCAGCTTGGTTCCAGGGATGAACACTGAAGCTTTCTTT. The complete variable domain, with remaining parts taken from reference TRBV5-1 and TRBJ1-1, reads KAGVTQTPRYLIKTRGQQVTLSCSPISGHRSVSWYQQTPGQGLQFLFEYFSETQRNKGNFPGRFSGRQFSNSRSEMNVSTLELGDSALYLCASSLVPGMNTEAFFGQGTRLTVV.

This clone came up once. The chain joins TRBV7-6 to TRBJ1-3; unclear D gene. The CDR3 runs to 14 residues. CDR1 is SGHVS and CDR2 is FNYEAQ in the germline V gene. The V gene lost 3 bases and the J gene lost 0 bases, with 6 bases spanning the gap. CDR3 sequence reads: CASSFHGSGNTIYF. In DNA, the CDR3 is TGTGCCAGCAGCTTCCACGGCTCTGGAAACACCATATATTTT.

This sequence joins TRBV10-3 and TRBJ1-2, with TRBD1 matching over 7 bases. Losses at the gene ends were 0 bases for V and 8 bases for J; bases not matched to a gene: 6. The CDR3 runs to 14 residues. The V gene's germline CDR1 is ENHRY and CDR2 SYGVKD. This CDR3 is CAISESPGGNGYTF. CDR3 DNA sequence: TGTGCCATCAGTGAGTCCCCAGGGGGAAACGGCTACACCTTC.

CDR3 bases: TGCGCCAGCAGCGAGGGCGCCGGGACAGGGCACTACGAGCAGTACTTC. This sequence encodes CASSEGAGTGHYEQYF. The rearrangement links TRBV4-1 to TRBJ2-7; 9 bases are shared with TRBD1. V was pared by 5 bases and J by 3 bases, with 11 bases of the junction left unmatched. There are 16 residues in the CDR3. The V gene's germline CDR1 is MGHRA and CDR2 YSYEKL.

The chain is built from TRBV10-3 and TRBJ1-2; a weak D match, TRBD1 (6 bases). The CDR3 loop spans 14 amino acids. With 3 bases removed from V and 6 bases from J, the gap between germline ends came to 14 bases. Germline V gene data show CDR1 as ENHRY and CDR2 as SYGVKD. For the CDR3, the DNA is TGTGCCATCAGTGAAGGGACACCAAAGAATGGCTACACCTTC. Protein sequence: CAISEGTPKNGYTF.

This clone has just a few counts. The V call is TRBV11-2, the J call TRBJ2-1, with TRBD1 as a possible D gene (6 bases). CDR3 length: 14 amino acids. The germline V and J ends were trimmed by 5 bases and 8 bases, with 16 bases remaining between them. Germline V lookup: CDR1 SGHAT, CDR2 FQNNGV. CDR3 sequence: CASSHSGPGDEQFF. DNA for the CDR3: TGTGCCAGCAGCCACTCCGGGCCAGGGGATGAGCAGTTCTTC.

CDR3 nucleotide sequence: TGTGCCAGCAGCCCCAGTGGGGCAGGGATCTATGGCTACACCTTC. Its translation: CASSPSGAGIYGYTF. V and J are TRBV11-2 and TRBJ1-2; possible D gene TRBD1, 5 bases. The germline V gene encodes CDR1 SGHAT and CDR2 FQNNGV. Trimming left V 5 bases short and J 4 bases short, with 17 bases between. The CDR3 runs to 15 residues.

This chain joins TRBV9 and TRBJ2-3; TRBD2 matches at 7 bases. V trimming: 1 base; J trimming: 4 bases; junction bases outside the gene matches: 9. This CDR3 comprises 16 residues. CDR1 and CDR2 from the germline V gene are SGDLS and YYNGEE. CDR3 protein: CASSVLGLTTPDTQYF. As DNA, the CDR3 is TGTGCCAGCAGCGTATTGGGACTAACAACCCCAGATACGCAGTATTTT.

The J gene is TRBJ1-1, the V gene TRBV24-1; the D is unclear. The CDR3 contains 15 residues. In germline, CDR1 is KGHDR, CDR2 SFDVKD. Trimming left V 4 bases short and J 1 base short, with 12 bases between. CDR3 DNA: TGTGCCACCAGTGACACGGAGACCGGGAACACTGAAGCTTTCTTT. This translates into CATSDTETGNTEAFF.